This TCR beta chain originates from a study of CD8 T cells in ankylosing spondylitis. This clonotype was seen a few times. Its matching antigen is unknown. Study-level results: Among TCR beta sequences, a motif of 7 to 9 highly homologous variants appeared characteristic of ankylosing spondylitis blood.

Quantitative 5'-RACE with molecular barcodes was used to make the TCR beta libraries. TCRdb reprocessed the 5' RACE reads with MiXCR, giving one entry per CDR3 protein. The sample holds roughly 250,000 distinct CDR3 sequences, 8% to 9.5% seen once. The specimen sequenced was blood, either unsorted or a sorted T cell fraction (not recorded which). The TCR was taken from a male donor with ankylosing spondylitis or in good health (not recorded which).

The CDR3 DNA sequence: TGCGCCAGCAGCCAAAAGCGGGGTGAAGATACGCAGTATTTT. It translates to CASSQKRGEDTQYF. The chain links TRBV4-3 to TRBJ2-3; 7 positions agree with TRBD2. Germline lookup yields CDR1 LGHNA and CDR2 YSLEER. This CDR3 is built from 14 residues. Unmatched junction bases numbered 4, after V lost 2 bases and J lost 5 bases.